This is a list of T cell receptor beta chains from one sample in a study of cytomegalovirus exposure and HLA in healthy donors. Only in-frame clones appear in the TCRdb table, and some are missing; sequencing was by immunoSEQ multiplex PCR. The sample includes about 160,000 clones, around 76% of them seen just once. Sequences were obtained from PBMCs. Receptors originate from a man aged 55-75 years in good health and CMV-seronegative. Both conserved end residues are part of each CDR3.

v_call cdr3_aa
TRBV29-1 CSAGTRSYNEQFF
TRBV19 CASGRGGLTGELFF
TRBV11-2 CASSLSAYEQYF
TRBV9 CASSVMAGPYNEQFF
TRBV7-9 CASSSRAGADNEQFF
TRBV5-4 CASSPNRDPGNSPLHF
TRBV7-2 CASSLGRLSLYEQYF
TRBV5-4 CASSPLQGMNTEAFF
TRBV28 CASITDRGTGELFF
TRBV15 CATSRVGGGVNQPQHF
TRBV7-9 CSSSLEAIPNEQFF
TRBV4-3 CASSQDFRGDTQYF
TRBV30 CAWGSGLAQGTDTQYF
TRBV6-6 CASRAGAAREQYF
TRBV7-2 CASSLQRGGADTQYF
TRBV7-2 CASSPSSNQPQHF
TRBV19 CASSRGQTSYEQYF
TRBV5-1 CASSLQLGQGVQETQYF
TRBV28 CASRQVSETQYF
TRBV5-3 CARTGRSVSYEQYF
TRBV6-1 CASSEGAGDHETQYF
TRBV6-5 CASSWSGLSSGNTIYF
TRBV29-1 CSQGLTPYNEQFF
TRBV30 CAWSPGVSNQPQHF
TRBV30 CAWSHTRYNEQFF
TRBV6-5 CASSYNRKGGTEAFF
TRBV6-4 CASSDSAEHTQYF
TRBV7-2 CASSLIGAGEKLFF
TRBV5-1 CASSLGPGVGQPQHF
TRBV7-8 CASSSQTNYGYTF
TRBV28 CASSETTGVFYGYTF
TRBV29-1 CSVGDRGANYGYTF
TRBV19 CASSIRADYGYTF
TRBV4-1 CASSQGGAGETQYF
TRBV9 CASSATGDLGYTF
TRBV7-3 CASSPYRASTDTQYF
TRBV7-2 CASSLTGTTSGNTIYF
TRBV19 CASSTPLDRAGNQPQHF
TRBV7-2 CASSQNGQGSAYEQYF
TRBV6-4 CASSVGTTNNEQFF
TRBV4-3 CASSQNQGYGEQFF
TRBV27 CASSPTTGGNEQFF
TRBV11-2 CASSLAPDSLNTEAFF
TRBV28 CASSYGGATYEQYF
TRBV10-3 CANGGSRTGELFF
TRBV5-1 CASSLGGGGFNEKLFF
TRBV30 CAWTHWANTEAFF
TRBV2 CASSETRTAYEQYF
TRBV27 CASGSLSGGAKREQYF
TRBV28 CASRRQGLNQPQHF